This TCR beta chain derives from a study of cytotoxic CD8 clonotypes in ibrutinib-treated CLL. For the study at large: Samples averaged approximately 240,000 productive templates and some 91,000 productive rearrangements.

Genomic DNA in an amount of roughly 2 micrograms was extracted from cryopreserved PBMCs and used for the preparation of TCR beta libraries. General study results and limits: Clonality (at baseline) was higher than in age-matched healthy donors and tracked circulating CD8+ T-cell counts.

This clone showed up just a few times. Its cognate antigen is unknown. The data were produced by immunoSEQ multiplex PCR, yet TCRdb's version contains in-frame clones alone and is incomplete. There are around 300,000 clones in the sample; more than 65% occur only once, and 6.5% to 8.5% lies in the top ten. This CDR3 comprises 14 residues. V lost 4 bases and J lost 6; bases outside the gene matches: 1. CDR1 SGHRS and CDR2 YFSETQ come from the germline V gene. J is TRBJ2-1 and V is TRBV5-1, with 13 bases that match TRBD2. This receptor was identified in a human donor with chronic lymphocytic leukemia. The source material was PBMCs, sampled before ibrutinib treatment. CDR3 amino acids: CASSRTSGSNEQFF. CDR3 sequence (DNA): TGCGCCAGCAGCCGGACTAGCGGGAGCAATGAGCAGTTCTTC.